The 12 T cell receptor beta chains below were found in one sample sequenced in a study of T cells in Graves' hyperthyroidism and ophthalmopathy. Amplified regions were TCR beta CDR3 sequences from RNA transcripts. A first-round RT-PCR of the TCR CDR3 used the HTBI primer set. Using its own MiXCR run on the multiplex PCR reads, TCRdb lists one record per CDR3 protein. Among 500,000 to 800,000 distinct CDR3 sequences listed, 45% were seen once. Input material: peripheral blood or thyroid tissue (not recorded which). The receptor set was obtained from an adult man with Graves' disease, either hyperthyroidism or ophthalmopathy (not recorded which).

This clonotype was observed a handful of times. The J gene is TRBJ1-2, the V gene TRBV12-3 or TRBV12-4; D call uncertain. With 4 bases removed from V and 2 bases from J, the gap between germline ends came to 14 bases. The CDR3 contains 15 residues. CDR3 region: CASSSPSRFNYGYTF. The CDR3 DNA sequence: TGTGCCAGCAGTTCCCCCTCCCGATTCAACTATGGCTACACCTTC.

The rearrangement links TRBV2 to TRBJ1-6; 7 bases map to TRBD1. This CDR3 is 14 amino acids long. With V trimmed by 4 bases and J by 8 bases, 5 bases remained unmatched. The germline V gene has CDR1 SNHLY and CDR2 FYNNEI. The CDR3 DNA sequence: TGTGCCAGCAGTGTCAGGGGGTCCGATTCACCCCTCCACTTT. Amino acids: CASSVRGSDSPLHF.

In this sample, this clonotype turned up many times. This chain joins TRBV7-9 and TRBJ1-2; TRBD1 is a possible D gene (6 bases). The CDR3 loop spans 15 amino acids. V dropped 2 bases and J dropped 6 bases, with 16 bases sitting between them. The germline gives CDR1 SEHNR, CDR2 FQNEAQ (reference sequence). CDR3 residues: CASSLNSIQGHGYTF. In DNA, the CDR3 is TGTGCCAGCAGCTTAAACTCAATACAGGGCCATGGCTACACCTTC.

In its sample, this clonotype was seen many times. This sequence joins TRBV25-1 and TRBJ1-6; D gene ambiguous. The germline gives CDR1 MGHDK, CDR2 SYGVNS. V was cut by 3 bases and J by 7 bases, with 13 bases left in between. CDR3 length: 15 amino acids. CDR3: CASSDPLRANSPLHF. CDR3 in DNA: TGTGCCAGCAGTGATCCCCTTCGGGCCAATTCACCCCTCCACTTT.

This chain connects TRBV7-8 to TRBJ1-2; 8 nucleotides align to TRBD1. J lost 2 bases, V lost 0 bases, and 8 bases had no gene match. Germline lookup yields CDR1 SGHVS and CDR2 FQNEAQ. The CDR3 runs to 17 residues. The CDR3 DNA follows: TGTGCCAGCAGCTTAGCTTGGACAGGGACTGAAAACTATGGCTACACCTTC. Translated, it gives CASSLAWTGTENYGYTF.

With respect to this clonotype: This may arise from a read error, as a much more abundant clone is one base away. V and J are TRBV2 and TRBJ1-3; TRBD1 matches 9 bases. In germline, CDR1 is SNHLY, CDR2 FYNNEI. The CDR3 totals 15 residues. The CDR3 is CASSRTGVAGNTVYF. The CDR3 DNA follows: TGTGCCAGCAGTCGGACAGGGGTCGCTGGAAACACCGTATATTTT.

The chain joins TRBV7-9 to TRBJ2-7, with D uncertain. The germline gives CDR1 SEHNR, CDR2 FQNEAQ (reference sequence). V was cut by 5 bases and J by 5 bases, with 16 bases left in between. The CDR3 length is 14 residues. The CDR3 coding sequence is TGTGCCAGCAGCCAAGTTGGTAATGCGCACGAGCAGTACTTC. Translation gives CASSQVGNAHEQYF. The complete variable domain, with remaining parts taken from reference TRBV7-9 and TRBJ2-7, reads DTGVSQNPRHKITKRGQNVTFRCDPISEHNRLYWYRQTLGQGPEFLTYFQNEAQLEKSRLLSDRFSAERPKGSFSTLEIQRTEQGDSAMYLCASSQVGNAHEQYFGPGTRLTVT.

V and J are TRBV2 and TRBJ2-7; D not resolved. Germline V gene sequence: CDR1 SNHLY, CDR2 FYNNEI. Trimming removed 5 bases from V and 2 bases from J, with 16 bases in between. This CDR3 has 15 amino acids. For the CDR3, the DNA is TGTGCCAGCAGTTTCGGCTCCTCACGGCCCTACGAGCAGTACTTC. Its protein product is CASSFGSSRPYEQYF.

The chain has TRBV2 and TRBJ1-4; no reliable D call. V was pared by 7 bases and J by 0 bases, with 15 bases between. Germline loops: CDR1 SNHLY, CDR2 FYNNEI. The CDR3 has 16 amino acids. CDR3 bases: TGTGCCAGCACCCCAACGAGGGCCGCAACTAATGAAAAACTGTTTTTT. This sequence encodes CASTPTRAATNEKLFF.

This sequence joins TRBV20-1 and TRBJ2-5, with 8 nucleotides matching TRBD2. The CDR3 has 14 amino acids. Losses at the gene ends were 3 bases for V and 2 bases for J; bases not matched to a gene: 5. Per germline, CDR1 DFQATT and CDR2 SNEGSKA (reference sequence). The CDR3 DNA sequence: TGCAGTGCTAGTGTAATAGCGGGGCAAGAGACCCAGTACTTC. Its translation: CSASVIAGQETQYF.

The sample holds a few counts of this clonotype. The CDR3, as DNA: TGTGCCAGCAGTGCTTTGACAGGGTACCATTCACCCCTCCACTTT. This codes for CASSALTGYHSPLHF. This sequence joins TRBV25-1 and TRBJ1-6; TRBD1 agrees at 7 bases. CDR3 length: 15 amino acids. The V gene's germline CDR1 is MGHDK and CDR2 SYGVNS. V lost 4 bases, J lost 8 bases, and 8 bases stayed unmatched.

The chain couples TRBV20-1 to TRBJ1-1, with D perhaps TRBD1 (5 bases). V lost 1 base and J lost 1, with 10 bases in between. In germline, CDR1 is DFQATT, CDR2 SNEGSKA (reference sequence). This CDR3 region has 14 residues. CDR3 amino acids: CSARVGAANTEAFF. DNA for the CDR3: TGCAGTGCTAGAGTAGGGGCAGCGAACACTGAAGCTTTCTTT.